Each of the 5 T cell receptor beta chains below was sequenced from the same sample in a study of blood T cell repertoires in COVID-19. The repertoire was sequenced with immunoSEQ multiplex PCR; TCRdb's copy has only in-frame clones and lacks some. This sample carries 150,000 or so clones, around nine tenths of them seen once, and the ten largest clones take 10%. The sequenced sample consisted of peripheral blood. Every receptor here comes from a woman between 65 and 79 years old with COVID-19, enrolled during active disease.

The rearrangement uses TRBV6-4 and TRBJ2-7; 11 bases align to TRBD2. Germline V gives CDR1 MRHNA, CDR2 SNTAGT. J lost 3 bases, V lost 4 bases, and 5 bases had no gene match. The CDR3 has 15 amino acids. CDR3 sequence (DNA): TGTGCCAGCAGTGTCGGGACTAGCGGAATCTACGAGCAGTACTTC. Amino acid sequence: CASSVGTSGIYEQYF.

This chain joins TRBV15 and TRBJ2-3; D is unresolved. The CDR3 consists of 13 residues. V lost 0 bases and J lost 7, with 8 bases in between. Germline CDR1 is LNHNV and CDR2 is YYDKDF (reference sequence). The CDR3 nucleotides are TGTGCCACCAGCAGAGACCAGACAAATACGCAGTATTTT. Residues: CATSRDQTNTQYF.

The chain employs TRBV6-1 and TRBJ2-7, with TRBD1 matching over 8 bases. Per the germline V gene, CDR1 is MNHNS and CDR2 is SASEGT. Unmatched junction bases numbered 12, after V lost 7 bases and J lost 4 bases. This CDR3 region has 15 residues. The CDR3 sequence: CASKVVRDRTYEQYF. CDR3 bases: TGTGCCAGCAAGGTAGTACGGGACAGGACATACGAGCAGTACTTC.

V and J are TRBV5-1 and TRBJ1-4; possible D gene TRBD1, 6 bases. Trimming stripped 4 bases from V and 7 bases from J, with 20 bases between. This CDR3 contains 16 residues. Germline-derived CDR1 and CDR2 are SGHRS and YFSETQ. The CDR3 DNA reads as TGCGCCAGCAGCCGACGCGGACAGTCTAGTGGTGAAAAACTGTTTTTT. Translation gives CASSRRGQSSGEKLFF.

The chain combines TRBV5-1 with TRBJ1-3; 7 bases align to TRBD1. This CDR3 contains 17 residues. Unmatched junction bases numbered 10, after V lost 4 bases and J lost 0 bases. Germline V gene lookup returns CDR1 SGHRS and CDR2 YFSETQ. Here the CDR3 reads CASSREPGQPSGNTIYF. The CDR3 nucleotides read TGCGCCAGCAGCCGTGAGCCGGGACAGCCCTCTGGAAACACCATATATTTT.